This TCR beta chain comes out of a study of blood T cell repertoires in COVID-19. For the study at large: The United States, Italy and Spain were the sources of the acute and convalescent COVID-19 samples.

Here immunoSEQ multiplex PCR was the method, and the copy in TCRdb shows in-frame clones only, minus some. In the table there are about 150,000 clones, 86% of which are singletons. Germline CDR1 reads MDHEN; CDR2 reads SYDVKM. The CDR3 totals 14 residues. V lost 5 bases, J lost 2 bases, and 5 bases stayed unmatched. This chain links TRBV28 with TRBJ2-7; 8 bases are shared with TRBD1. The sequence was obtained from a man aged 70 or older with acute or convalescent COVID-19. The specimen sequenced was peripheral blood. This chain's CDR3 is CASSEPGQAYEQYF. The CDR3 DNA reads TGTGCCAGCAGTGAACCGGGACAGGCCTACGAGCAGTACTTC. Full variable domain (missing parts from reference TRBV28 and TRBJ2-7): DVKVTQSSRYLVKRTGEKVFLECVQDMDHENMFWYRQDPGLGLRLIYFSYDVKMKEKGDIPEGYSVSREKKERFSLILESASTNQTSMYLCASSEPGQAYEQYFGPGTRLTVT.